This T cell receptor beta chain was sequenced during a study of blood T cell repertoires in COVID-19. Overall study context: The United States, Italy and Spain were the sources of the acute and convalescent COVID-19 samples. PBMCs, B-cell-depleted T cells, or T cells were the source of the cDNA or gDNA that made up the material.

TCRdb's table, derived via immunoSEQ multiplex PCR, lists solely in-frame clones and lacks some. The sample lists 100,000 to 150,000 clones, about 88% occurring once. The clonotype was recovered from a woman aged 80 or over with acute or convalescent COVID-19. Source material: peripheral blood.

CDR3 residues: CASSANRGPNYGYTF. CDR3 bases: TGTGCCAGTAGTGCGAACAGGGGTCCTAACTATGGCTACACCTTC. The chain is built from TRBV19 and TRBJ1-2; 7 bases align to TRBD1. This CDR3 comprises 15 residues. Germline-derived CDR1 and CDR2 are LNHDA and SQIVND (reference sequence). The junction had 6 bases not matched to a gene; V was cut back by 5 bases and J by 0 bases.